The rows below give T cell receptor beta chains drawn from one sample of a study of CD4+ T cells in melanoma. The protocol was immunoSEQ multiplex PCR, while the TCRdb copy is restricted to in-frame clones and leaves out a portion. The profile shows 140,000 or so clones, over 90% of them singletons. These receptors were obtained from a human donor with melanoma. Both conserved end residues are part of each CDR3. A D gene is named only where the DNA matches it firmly. Part of the rows lack a size; the others show once, few, many or a class for expanded clones.

clone_size	d_call	v_call	j_call	cdr3_aa	cdr3_nt
NA	NA	TRBV19	TRBJ2-3	CASRRRQDGPWDTQYF	TGTGCCAGTAGAAGAAGGCAAGACGGTCCATGGGATACGCAGTATTTT
once	NA	TRBV18	TRBJ2-2	CASSLGPGIGTGELFF	TGTGCCAGCTCACTAGGCCCCGGGATAGGCACCGGGGAGCTGTTTTTT
NA	NA	TRBV7-9	TRBJ1-1	CASSTDTEAFF	TGTGCCAGCAGCACTGACACTGAAGCTTTCTTT
NA	NA	TRBV2	TRBJ1-5	CASTPDMDQPQHF	TGTGCCAGCACCCCGGACATGGATCAGCCCCAGCATTTT
NA	NA	TRBV5-5	TRBJ2-2	CASSLVGGPRFTGELFF	TGTGCCAGCAGCTTGGTTGGGGGCCCGCGGTTCACCGGGGAGCTGTTTTTT
NA	NA	TRBV5-8	TRBJ1-1	CASRNDRLDTEAFF	TGTGCCAGCAGAAATGACCGTCTGGACACTGAAGCTTTCTTT
once	NA	TRBV15	TRBJ2-7	CATSREPYEQYF	TGTGCCACCAGCAGAGAGCCATACGAGCAGTACTTC
NA	TRBD2	TRBV7-8	TRBJ2-5	CASSLLAGGPETQYF	TGTGCCAGCAGCCTACTAGCGGGGGGGCCGGAGACCCAGTACTTC
few	NA	TRBV5-5	TRBJ2-2	CASSLVRAGELFF	TGTGCCAGCAGCTTGGTGAGGGCCGGGGAGCTGTTTTTT
NA	TRBD2	TRBV29-1	TRBJ2-7	CSVEGRGGGYEQYF	TGCAGCGTTGAAGGCCGGGGGGGAGGGTACGAGCAGTACTTC
once	NA	TRBV11-1	TRBJ2-2	CASSWRGANTGELFF	TGTGCCAGCAGCTGGAGGGGGGCTAACACCGGGGAGCTGTTTTTT
NA	NA	TRBV25-1	TRBJ1-5	CASTPTLAPQHF	TGTGCCAGCACCCCCACACTCGCGCCCCAGCATTTT
NA	TRBD1	TRBV5-1	TRBJ1-6	CASSSGTVLSPLHF	TGCGCCAGCAGCTCCGGGACAGTACTATCACCCCTCCACTTT
NA	TRBD1	TRBV6-6	TRBJ1-4	CASIPGTAAGEKLFF	TGTGCCAGCATACCAGGGACAGCCGCAGGTGAAAAACTGTTTTTT
NA	TRBD2	TRBV10-3	TRBJ2-7	CAISVLGEGEQYF	TGTGCCATCAGTGTTTTAGGGGAGGGCGAGCAGTACTTC
NA	NA	TRBV19	TRBJ2-2	CASSRWTGELFF	TGTGCCAGTAGTCGCTGGACCGGGGAGCTGTTTTTT
once	TRBD2	TRBV18	TRBJ2-3	CASQRGLAGNTDTQYF	TGTGCCAGCCAGAGGGGACTAGCGGGGAACACAGATACGCAGTATTTT
NA	TRBD1	TRBV2	TRBJ2-7	CASSARDRAYEQYF	TGTGCCAGCAGTGCCCGGGACAGGGCCTACGAGCAGTACTTC
NA	NA	TRBV7-9	TRBJ2-7	CASSSLTGLPLEQYF	TGTGCCAGCAGCTCGTTAACAGGGCTACCCCTCGAGCAGTACTTC
NA	NA	TRBV30	TRBJ1-3	CAWSVGRNSGNTIYF	TGTGCCTGGAGTGTGGGTAGGAACTCTGGAAACACCATATATTTT
NA	NA	TRBV10-3	TRBJ2-3	CAISESVRAPTDTQYF	TGTGCCATCAGTGAGTCAGTCCGCGCTCCCACAGATACGCAGTATTTT
NA	NA	TRBV7-9	TRBJ1-5	CASSSGSSNQPQHF	TGTGCCAGCAGCTCAGGGTCAAGCAATCAGCCCCAGCATTTT
NA	TRBD2	TRBV7-8	TRBJ2-1	CASSLVWAGGNEQFF	TGTGCCAGCAGCTTAGTATGGGCGGGGGGCAATGAGCAGTTCTTC
NA	TRBD2	TRBV9	TRBJ2-2	CASSARGLANTGELFF	TGTGCCAGCAGCGCCAGGGGACTAGCGAACACCGGGGAGCTGTTTTTT
NA	NA	TRBV11-2	TRBJ2-5	CASSLGRSGEETQYF	TGTGCCAGCAGCCTCGGACGTAGCGGAGAAGAGACCCAGTACTTC
NA	NA	TRBV20-1	TRBJ1-1	CSANPDTEAFF	TGCAGTGCCAACCCCGACACTGAAGCTTTCTTT
once	TRBD2	TRBV6-5	TRBJ2-1	CASSSGTSGVYNEQFF	TGTGCCAGCAGTTCGGGGACTAGCGGGGTTTACAATGAGCAGTTCTTC
NA	NA	TRBV21-1	TRBJ1-3	CASRMTGGSGNTIYF	TGTGCCAGCAGGATGACAGGGGGCTCTGGAAACACCATATATTTT
NA	TRBD2	TRBV9	TRBJ2-2	CASSVASGGPYTGELFF	TGTGCCAGCAGCGTTGCTAGCGGGGGCCCTTACACCGGGGAGCTGTTTTTT
NA	NA	TRBV11-2	TRBJ1-1	CASSFTGSTEAFF	TGTGCCAGCAGCTTCACAGGGAGCACTGAAGCTTTCTTT
NA	TRBD1	TRBV2	TRBJ1-6	CASRSGQGQGSYNSPLHF	TGTGCCAGCAGAAGCGGACAGGGCCAGGGCTCCTATAATTCACCCCTCCACTTT
once	NA	TRBV18	TRBJ1-3	CASSPPAGFTGGTIYF	TGTGCCAGCTCACCACCGGCAGGTTTTACTGGAGGCACCATATATTTT
few	NA	TRBV7-2	TRBJ1-5	CASSLGSSSVDNQPQHF	TGTGCCAGCAGCTTAGGTAGTAGTTCGGTTGACAATCAGCCCCAGCATTTT
NA	TRBD1	TRBV28	TRBJ2-3	CASSTPGTGGADTQYF	TGTGCCAGCAGTACGCCCGGGACAGGGGGCGCAGATACGCAGTATTTT
once	NA	TRBV2	TRBJ1-5	CASSEASPDLSSNQPQHF	TGTGCCAGCAGTGAAGCTAGCCCGGACCTCTCTAGCAATCAGCCCCAGCATTTT